This TCR beta chain was documented in a study of beta chain features in type 1 diabetes. Study outcomes and limitations: Individuals with type 1 diabetes displayed fewer insertions and more deletions at VDJ junctions.

Every bit of the isolated RNA underwent reverse transcription, so sequencing read expressed TCRB transcripts. The data were produced by immunoSEQ multiplex PCR, yet TCRdb's version contains in-frame clones alone and is incomplete. Here the sample spans 35,000 or so clones, about two thirds being singletons. This CDR3 region has 13 residues. Trimming shortened V by 6 bases and J by 4 bases, and 10 bases separated the two germline ends. The germline CDR1 and CDR2 sequences are MNHEY and SVGAGI. Concerning this clone itself: What it binds is unknown.

Material: Tregs from blood. The chain is built from TRBV6-5 and TRBJ1-5; maybe TRBD1 (6 bases). This sequence was found in a woman aged 25 to 39 in good health. CDR3 sequence: CASSYDRNQPQHF. Written as DNA, the CDR3 is TGTGCCAGCAGCTACGACAGGAATCAGCCCCAGCATTTT.